Listed here are 15 T cell receptor beta chains from one sample, sequenced in a study of T cell responses to AZD1222 COVID-19 vaccine. TCRdb keeps only in-frame clones here, not all; method: immunoSEQ multiplex PCR. The sample includes about 42,000 clones, about 87% of them seen just once. Sequencing used peripheral blood, obtained 28 days after the second AZD1222 dose. The receptors here all came from an adult who received the AZD1222 COVID-19 vaccine.

As concerns this clone: The same CDR3 arises from other DNA sequences in this sample as well. This rearrangement joins TRBV7-3 to TRBJ2-2; the D is unclear. The CDR3 length is 12 residues. The V end lost 2 bases, the J end lost 8 bases, and 6 bases lay between the germline ends. Germline assignment: CDR1 SGHTA and CDR2 FQGTGA. This chain's CDR3 is CASSLGRGELFF. CDR3 bases: TGTGCCAGCAGCTTAGGGCGAGGGGAGCTGTTTTTT.

V gene TRBV3-1 (or the pseudogene TRBV3-2) combines with J gene TRBJ1-3, with D possibly matching TRBD1 (6 bases). In germline, CDR1 is LGHDT, CDR2 YNNKEL (reference sequence). Trimming cost V 7 bases and J 0 bases, with 13 bases left between them. This CDR3 has 15 residues. The CDR3 coding sequence is TGTGCCAGCACCCGAAGAGGGGGCTCTGGAAACACCATATATTTT. Amino acid sequence: CASTRRGGSGNTIYF.

V gene TRBV27 combines with J gene TRBJ2-7; D not resolved. The ends were cut back, 0 bases at V and 5 bases at J, with 8 bases in the middle. Per germline, CDR1 MNHEY and CDR2 SMNVEV (reference sequence). This CDR3 spans 13 amino acids. The CDR3 coding sequence is TGTGCCAGCAGTTTATCGGAAAAAAACGAGCAGTACTTC. It is translated as CASSLSEKNEQYF.

The chain has TRBV7-6 and TRBJ2-1; 12 bases are shared with TRBD2. CDR1 and CDR2 (germline): SGHVS, FNYEAQ. The V segment lost 5 bases and the J segment 1 base; nucleotides outside the gene matches: 15. The CDR3 runs to 20 residues. This chain's CDR3 is CASSPRLAGEIGGSYNEQFF. In nucleotides, the CDR3 is TGTGCCAGCAGCCCGAGACTAGCGGGAGAAATTGGGGGATCCTACAATGAGCAGTTCTTC.

The chain carries TRBV28 and TRBJ2-2; D may match TRBD1 or TRBD2 (6 bases each). Trimming cost V 4 bases and J 0 bases, with 12 bases left between them. CDR1 and CDR2 from the germline V gene are MDHEN and SYDVKM. The CDR3 has 16 amino acids. This CDR3 reads CASSYPGAPNTGELFF. DNA of the CDR3: TGTGCCAGCAGTTATCCGGGGGCCCCGAACACCGGGGAGCTGTTTTTT.

This sequence joins TRBV18 and TRBJ2-7; possible D gene TRBD1, 6 bases. This CDR3 spans 14 amino acids. Trimming pared 5 bases from V and 2 bases from J, leaving 13 bases between. CDR1 and CDR2 from the germline V gene are KGHSH and LQKENI. The CDR3 DNA follows: TGTGCCAGCTCATCACAGGGAGACCCCTACGAGCAGTACTTC. Amino acids: CASSSQGDPYEQYF.

The J gene is TRBJ2-7, the V gene TRBV7-2; weak D call: TRBD1 (6 bases). The CDR3 totals 14 residues. Deletions cut 3 bases from V and 3 bases from J, with 12 bases between. From germline, CDR1 is SGHTA and CDR2 FQGNSA. CDR3 sequence: CASSFDRSNYEQYF. CDR3 nucleotide sequence: TGTGCCAGCAGCTTTGACAGGTCAAACTACGAGCAGTACTTC. Complete variable domain (other parts from reference TRBV7-2 and TRBJ2-7): GAGVSQSPSNKVTEKGKDVELRCDPISGHTALYWYRQSLGQGLEFLIYFQGNSAPDKSGLPSDRFSAERTGGSVSTLTIQRTQQEDSAVYLCASSFDRSNYEQYFGPGTRLTVT.

The chain joins TRBV3-1 (or the pseudogene TRBV3-2) to TRBJ2-5; TRBD1 matches 12 bases. CDR3 length: 16 residues. Germline V gene sequence: CDR1 LGHDT, CDR2 YNNKEL (reference sequence). V lost 5 bases to trimming and J lost 5 bases; unmatched junction nucleotides: 9. CDR3 DNA sequence: TGTGCCAGCAGCTCCGGGACAGGGGGCTATGACGAGACCCAGTACTTC. It yields the protein CASSSGTGGYDETQYF.

CDR3 nucleotides: TGTGCCAGCAGTTTATTCCCTAGCGGGGGGGCCCAAGGCAATGAGCAGTTCTTC. Translated: CASSLFPSGGAQGNEQFF. This rearrangement joins TRBV27 to TRBJ2-1, with 12 bases lining up with TRBD2. This CDR3 is 18 amino acids long. V lost 1 base to trimming and J lost 6 bases; unmatched junction nucleotides: 10. Looked up from germline, CDR1 is MNHEY and CDR2 is SMNVEV (reference sequence).

The rearrangement uses TRBV6-5 and TRBJ2-1; D remains unclear. This CDR3 is built from 11 residues. V was pared by 10 bases and J by 4 bases, with 8 bases between. From germline, CDR1 is MNHEY and CDR2 SVGAGI. The CDR3 is CATLWYNEQFF. The CDR3 DNA is TGTGCCACCTTGTGGTACAATGAGCAGTTCTTC.

The V and J genes are TRBV7-8 and TRBJ1-5, with 7 nucleotides matching TRBD1. The CDR3 is 17 amino acids. J lost 3 bases, V lost 7 bases, and 15 bases had no gene match. Germline values: CDR1 SGHVS, CDR2 FQNEAQ. The CDR3, as DNA: TGTGCCAGCACCAAAGGCAGGGGGAGGAGTGACAATCAGCCCCAGCATTTT. This translates into CASTKGRGRSDNQPQHF.

This chain uses TRBV12-3 or TRBV12-4 with TRBJ2-1; D tentatively reads TRBD1 or TRBD2 (5 bases each). The V gene lost 0 bases and the J gene lost 12 bases, with 9 bases spanning the gap. The CDR3 sequence is 12 residues long. The CDR3 protein is CASSLAGVWQFF. For the CDR3, the DNA is TGTGCCAGCAGTTTAGCGGGGGTATGGCAGTTCTTC.

The chain carries TRBV7-3 and TRBJ1-2; 9 nucleotides match TRBD1. Germline CDR1 is SGHTA and CDR2 is FQGTGA. The CDR3 is made up of 13 amino acids. The V gene end was trimmed by 3 bases and the J gene end by 6 bases; junction bases not matched to a gene: 2. In DNA, the CDR3 is TGTGCCAGCAGCTTCGGGACAGGGAATGGCTACACCTTC. Translating gives CASSFGTGNGYTF.

The chain is built from TRBV3-1 (or the pseudogene TRBV3-2) and TRBJ1-2; 7 bases agree with TRBD1. With 1 base clipped from V and 2 bases from J, the junction kept 1 base outside the gene matches. In germline, CDR1 is LGHDT, CDR2 YNNKEL (reference sequence). The CDR3 has 14 amino acids. In DNA, the CDR3 is TGTGCCAGCAGCCAAGCGACAGGGAACTATGGCTACACCTTC. Translated: CASSQATGNYGYTF.

The V call is TRBV30, the J call TRBJ2-4; maybe TRBD1 (6 bases). CDR1 is GTSNPN and CDR2 is SVGIG in the germline V gene (reference sequence). This CDR3 is 15 amino acids long. V was pared by 5 bases and J by 0 bases, with 14 bases between. The CDR3: CAWARGEVAKNIQYF. The DNA for the CDR3 is TGTGCCTGGGCCAGGGGTGAGGTAGCCAAAAACATTCAGTACTTC.